This T cell receptor beta chain was documented in a study of blood T cell repertoires in COVID-19. Germline V CDR1 and CDR2: LGHNA, YSLEER. Trimming took 0 bases from V and 12 from J; bases not matched to a gene: 0. This CDR3 spans 13 amino acids. This table comes from immunoSEQ multiplex PCR, and its TCRdb copy is limited to in-frame clones, with some not included. The repertoire holds 60,000 to 85,000 clones, with around 88% as singletons. Material for sequencing was peripheral blood. The chain couples TRBV4-3 to TRBJ2-1; 12 bases are shared with TRBD2. This clonotype originated in a human donor in a cohort sampled during active COVID-19. The CDR3, as DNA: TGCGCCAGCAGCCAAGAGACTAGCGGGAGGCAGTTCTTC. Protein product: CASSQETSGRQFF.